This T cell receptor (beta chain) was sequenced during a study of response to subunit inactivated influenza vaccine. Via MiXCR, TCRdb re-called the RT-PCR reads, giving one row per CDR3 protein. The table has hundreds of thousands of distinct CDR3 sequences, approximately 12% seen once. This sequence originates from a man aged 45 to 65 who received an inactivated influenza vaccine. This specimen consisted of PBMCs from blood, obtained on the day of vaccination.

The CDR3 spells CASSTEVGGAKLFF. The CDR3 DNA sequence: TGTGCCAGCAGCACCGAAGTCGGGGGGGCGAAACTGTTTTTT. This chain joins TRBV14 and TRBJ1-4, with D possibly being TRBD1 (6 bases). The germline V and J ends were trimmed by 5 bases and 11 bases, with 18 bases remaining between them. The CDR3 is 14 amino acids. Per the germline V gene, CDR1 is SGHDN and CDR2 is FVKESK.